Each of the 20 T cell receptor beta chains below was sequenced from the same sample in a study of cytomegalovirus exposure and HLA in healthy donors. In the PCR, 60 Vbeta and 13 Jbeta primers were used. Sequencing used immunoSEQ multiplex PCR; TCRdb keeps in-frame clones, though not all of them. The sample has about 150,000 clones; about 75% are singletons. Sequenced: PBMCs. These receptor sequences come from a woman between 40 and 55 years old in good health and CMV-seronegative.

This clone appeared a single time. The chain links TRBV11-1 to TRBJ1-3; the match to TRBD1 covers 7 bases. This CDR3 is built from 18 residues. With V trimmed by 4 bases and J by 0 bases, 12 bases remained unmatched. The germline V gene encodes CDR1 SGHAT and CDR2 FQDESV (reference sequence). CDR3 loop: CASSSGQPLRFSGNTIYF. The CDR3, as DNA: TGTGCCAGCAGCTCGGGACAGCCCCTCCGGTTCTCTGGAAACACCATATATTTT.

The CDR3 spells CASSLAVSAYEQYF. CDR3 nucleotides: TGTGCCAGCAGCTTAGCGGTCAGTGCCTACGAGCAGTACTTC. V usage is TRBV7-8 and J usage is TRBJ2-7; D is undetermined. Germline V gives CDR1 SGHVS, CDR2 FQNEAQ. V was clipped by 0 bases and J by 2 bases, with 8 bases between them. The CDR3 runs 14 residues.

The rearrangement joins TRBV5-1 to TRBJ1-6; D unresolved. CDR1 and CDR2 from the germline V gene are SGHRS and YFSETQ. Trimming cost V 2 bases and J 0 bases, with 9 bases left between them. The CDR3 spans 16 residues. DNA for the CDR3: TGCGCCAGCAGCTTAGGGAGCAGCTCCTATAATTCACCCCTCCACTTT. This codes for CASSLGSSSYNSPLHF.

This chain uses TRBV15 with TRBJ2-7; 8 bases align to TRBD1. V shed 5 bases and J 6 bases; nucleotides not matched to a gene: 9. CDR1 and CDR2 from the germline V gene are LNHNV and YYDKDF (reference sequence). The CDR3 contains 14 residues. In DNA, the CDR3 is TGTGCCACCAGCGGAGGGACAGGAGCCCGCGAGCAGTACTTC. This sequence encodes CATSGGTGAREQYF.

The V call is TRBV13, the J call TRBJ2-1; 13 bases match TRBD2. The length of the CDR3 is 20 residues. Germline V lookup: CDR1 PRHDT, CDR2 FYEKMQ (reference sequence). The trim removed 5 bases at V and 2 bases at J, leaving 15 bases unmatched. The CDR3 loop reads CASSTAPGLAGTEAYNEQFF. DNA for the CDR3: TGTGCCAGCAGCACAGCACCGGGACTAGCGGGAACTGAGGCCTACAATGAGCAGTTCTTC. Full variable domain (outside the CDR3, taken from reference TRBV13 and TRBJ2-1): AAGVIQSPRHLIKEKRETATLKCYPIPRHDTVYWYQQGPGQDPQFLISFYEKMQSDKGSIPDRFSAQQFSDYHSELNMSSLELGDSALYFCASSTAPGLAGTEAYNEQFFGPGTRLTVL.

The chain has TRBV5-4 and TRBJ2-1, with D possibly matching TRBD2 (6 bases). The CDR3 is 16 residues long. V was shortened by 3 bases and J by 0 bases, with 13 bases between the two germline ends. From germline, CDR1 is SGHNT and CDR2 YYREEE (reference sequence). The DNA for the CDR3 is TGTGCCAGCAGCTCTGAGGGAGGAAGCTCCTACAATGAGCAGTTCTTC. Encoded protein: CASSSEGGSSYNEQFF. Full variable domain (outside the CDR3, taken from reference TRBV5-4 and TRBJ2-1): ETGVTQSPTHLIKTRGQQVTLRCSSQSGHNTVSWYQQALGQGPQFIFQYYREEENGRGNFPPRFSGLQFPNYSSELNVNALELDDSALYLCASSSEGGSSYNEQFFGPGTRLTVL.

The V gene is TRBV18, the J gene TRBJ1-1; weak D call: TRBD1 (6 bases). The CDR3 totals 13 residues. Trimming removed 0 bases at V and 4 bases at J, with 6 bases between. Germline lookup yields CDR1 KGHSH and CDR2 LQKENI. CDR3 sequence: CASSPPGATEAFF. The CDR3 coding sequence is TGTGCCAGCTCACCACCGGGGGCCACTGAAGCTTTCTTT.

This chain joins TRBV7-2 and TRBJ1-2; D is perhaps TRBD1 (5 bases). Germline V gene lookup returns CDR1 SGHTA and CDR2 FQGNSA. This CDR3 spans 13 amino acids. V shed 1 base and J shed 4 bases, with 7 bases lying between them. In nucleotides, the CDR3 is TGTGCCAGCAGCTTAGGGGGGGGCTATGGCTACACCTTC. The encoded protein is CASSLGGGYGYTF.

CDR3: CASSLVGTSGALTDTQYF. CDR3 sequence (DNA): TGTGCCAGCAGCTTAGTAGGGACTAGCGGTGCCCTCACAGATACGCAGTATTTT. The chain carries TRBV7-2 and TRBJ2-3; 11 bases are shared with TRBD2. This CDR3 is 18 amino acids long. CDR1 SGHTA and CDR2 FQGNSA come from the germline V gene. The V gene end was trimmed by 1 base and the J gene end by 2 bases; junction bases not matched to a gene: 8.

The genes are TRBV29-1 and TRBJ1-1; 7 bases are shared with TRBD1. Trimming cost V 4 bases and J 6 bases; bases outside gene matches: 11. CDR1 is SQVTM and CDR2 is ANQGSEA in the germline V gene. This CDR3 spans 14 amino acids. The CDR3 spells CSVVNRGRDAEAFF. The CDR3 DNA reads as TGCAGCGTTGTAAACAGGGGAAGGGATGCTGAAGCTTTCTTT.

The chain recombines TRBV5-1 with TRBJ2-2; TRBD2 aligns across 9 bases. The V gene's germline CDR1 is SGHRS and CDR2 YFSETQ. The CDR3 length is 16 residues. V gave up 4 bases and J gave up 4 bases; unmatched junction bases: 8. The CDR3 DNA is TGCGCCAGCAGCCCCAAGCGGGGGGAGGTCACCGGGGAGCTGTTTTTT. Protein product: CASSPKRGEVTGELFF.

This clone was recorded once. The rearrangement joins TRBV29-1 to TRBJ2-7; 7 nucleotides align to TRBD1. V trimming: 3 bases; J trimming: 4 bases; junction bases outside the gene matches: 3. This CDR3 region has 12 residues. The V gene's germline CDR1 is SQVTM and CDR2 ANQGSEA. CDR3 in amino acids: CSVDYRGYEQYF. Written as DNA, the CDR3 is TGCAGCGTTGATTACAGGGGTTACGAGCAGTACTTC.

The J gene is TRBJ1-2, the V gene TRBV30; no firm D call. Germline assignment: CDR1 GTSNPN and CDR2 SVGIG (reference sequence). V was trimmed by 3 bases and J by 3 bases, leaving 11 bases between them. This CDR3 has 13 amino acids. The CDR3 spells CAWSHSGDYGYTF. The CDR3 DNA sequence: TGTGCCTGGAGCCACTCCGGTGACTATGGCTACACCTTC.

The genes are TRBV5-1 and TRBJ2-7; perhaps TRBD1 as D (6 bases). V lost 3 bases and J lost 3, with 10 bases in between. The CDR3 covers 13 residues. The germline CDR1 and CDR2 sequences are SGHRS and YFSETQ. The CDR3 coding sequence is TGCGCCAGCAGCTGGGGACAACTCTACGAGCAGTACTTC. It specifies CASSWGQLYEQYF.

The CDR3 loop reads CASSADRIGYTF. In DNA, the CDR3 is TGTGCCAGCAGCGCAGACAGGATCGGCTACACCTTC. The gene calls are TRBV9 and TRBJ1-2; maybe TRBD1 (6 bases). In germline, CDR1 is SGDLS, CDR2 YYNGEE. Deletions cut 3 bases from V and 8 bases from J, with 11 bases between. The CDR3 loop spans 12 amino acids.

The CDR3 here is CASSLGDRDNYGYTF. As DNA, the CDR3 is TGTGCCAGCAGCTTAGGGGACAGGGATAACTATGGCTACACCTTC. The genes are TRBV7-3 and TRBJ1-2; 9 nucleotides match TRBD1. Germline assignment: CDR1 SGHTA and CDR2 FQGTGA. Unmatched junction bases numbered 2, after V lost 2 bases and J lost 1 base. The CDR3 loop spans 15 amino acids.

The chain combines TRBV7-9 with TRBJ1-4, with a tentative D call TRBD1 (5 bases). V was pared by 5 bases and J by 10 bases, with 17 bases between. The CDR3 consists of 14 residues. Germline CDR1 is SEHNR and CDR2 is FQNEAQ (reference sequence). Here the CDR3 DNA reads TGTGCCAGCAGCCCAACACCTCCTAGGGGAAAACTGTTTTTT. This translates into CASSPTPPRGKLFF.

This clone was seen more than once but under ten times. The J gene is TRBJ2-5, the V gene TRBV4-3; no firm D call. CDR3 length: 12 residues. The germline V and J ends were trimmed by 0 bases and 6 bases, with 5 bases remaining between them. Germline values: CDR1 LGHNA, CDR2 YSLEER. The CDR3 sequence: CASSQDYKTQYF. The CDR3 nucleotides read TGCGCCAGCAGCCAAGATTATAAGACCCAGTACTTC.

A few counts support this clone. The chain is built from TRBV10-1 and TRBJ2-1; 8 bases agree with TRBD1. The V gene end was trimmed by 3 bases and the J gene end by 6 bases; junction bases not matched to a gene: 10. The CDR3 is 16 residues long. The germline CDR1 and CDR2 sequences are WNHNN and SYGVQD (reference sequence). CDR3 loop: CASSDSRDRSINEQFF. In DNA form, the CDR3 reads TGCGCCAGCAGTGACTCCCGGGACAGGAGTATCAATGAGCAGTTCTTC.

The rearrangement links TRBV18 to TRBJ1-1, with D hard to call. Per germline, CDR1 KGHSH and CDR2 LQKENI. V gave up 5 bases and J gave up 5 bases, with 12 bases separating them. The CDR3 is 13 residues long. The CDR3 DNA reads TGTGCCAGCTCAACGACTGGGGAGACTGAAGCTTTCTTT. Its translation is CASSTTGETEAFF.